Below, 9 T cell receptor delta chains from the same sample are listed, as sequenced in a study of gamma-delta chains in newborns, infants, children. TCRdb reanalysed the reads via CATT. The sample records about 1,600 delta-chain clones, over 40% being singletons. Sequencing was done on a sample of blood. The receptors come from a child who had a fever.

As concerns this clone: Being one base from a much bigger clone, this may be a read error. This rearrangement joins TRDV2 to TRDJ1; perhaps TRDD3 as D (5 bases). The CDR3 length is 14 residues. Looked up from germline, CDR1 is GEAIGNYY and CDR2 is EKD. The CDR3 loop reads CACDTLGDRDELIF. Written as DNA, the CDR3 is TGTGCCTGTGACACCTTAGGGGACCGCGATGAACTCATCTTT.

In its sample, this clone was seen a few times. The genes are TRDV2 and TRDJ3; 8 positions match TRDD3. CDR1 is GEAIGNYY, CDR2 EKD, per germline. CDR3 length equals 20 residues. Germline trimming cut 0 bases from V and 0 bases from J; bases unmatched to any gene: 9. As DNA, the CDR3 is TGTGCCTGTGACACCCTCCGCGCCGGGGATACCTCCTGGGACACCCGACAGATGTTTTTC. Translated, it gives CACDTLRAGDTSWDTRQMFF.

This clone rates as medium-sized (0.01 to 0.1%). The chain uses TRDV1 and TRDJ1; TRDD3 matches 8 bases. The V gene end was trimmed by 2 bases and the J gene end by 2 bases; junction bases not matched to a gene: 13. The germline gives CDR1 TSWWSYY, CDR2 QGS. This CDR3 comprises 18 residues. This CDR3 is CALGEGKTGGKGTDKLIF. The CDR3 DNA sequence: TGTGCTCTTGGGGAAGGGAAGACTGGGGGTAAAGGAACCGATAAACTCATCTTT.

Sample share makes this clone medium-sized. V gene TRDV2 combines with J gene TRDJ1; D remains unclear. This CDR3 region has 17 residues. Germline V lookup: CDR1 GEAIGNYY, CDR2 EKD. V was shortened by 0 bases and J by 4 bases, with 20 bases between the two germline ends. CDR3 coding DNA: TGTGCCTGTGACACCGTACGAACACAGGTAAGGATCGATAAACTCATCTTT. Encoded protein: CACDTVRTQVRIDKLIF.

In its sample, this clone is medium-sized. The chain recombines TRDV2 with TRDJ2; 8 positions match TRDD3. CDR3 size: 18 residues. The germline V gene encodes CDR1 GEAIGNYY and CDR2 EKD. Trimming cost V 1 base and J 0 bases; bases outside gene matches: 9. The CDR3 region is CACDTVLGGPTLTAQLFF. CDR3 DNA sequence: TGTGCCTGTGACACTGTACTGGGGGGCCCAACTTTGACAGCACAACTCTTCTTT.

Regarding this clone: A far larger clone differs by one base, so this is likely a read error. This rearrangement joins TRDV1 to TRDJ1; D not resolved. Germline V CDR1 and CDR2: TSWWSYY, QGS. The ends were cut back, 3 bases at V and 3 bases at J, with 35 bases in the middle. This CDR3 contains 22 residues. The DNA of the CDR3 is TGTGCTCTTGGGGACACCATAAGGGTCCCGTGGTCGTTCTCCCTGTACGCCGATAAACTCATCTTT. Encoded protein: CALGDTIRVPWSFSLYADKLIF.

Remarks on this clone: Different DNA sequences within this sample yield the same CDR3. V gene TRDV2 combines with J gene TRDJ1, with 9 bases fitting TRDD3. CDR1 is GEAIGNYY, CDR2 EKD, per germline. This CDR3 has 23 amino acids. The V segment lost 0 bases and the J segment 0 bases; nucleotides outside the gene matches: 25. The chain's CDR3 is CACDTVRGGDTPTKQSDTDKLIF. The DNA for the CDR3 is TGTGCCTGTGACACCGTACGGGGGGGGGATACCCCGACGAAACAATCCGACACCGATAAACTCATCTTT.

The chain links TRDV2 to TRDJ1; no reliable D call. Germline loops: CDR1 GEAIGNYY, CDR2 EKD. Deletions cut 4 bases from V and 0 bases from J, with 11 bases between. The CDR3 sequence is 14 residues long. The CDR3 protein is CACDPISYTDKLIF. As DNA, the CDR3 is TGTGCCTGTGATCCCATAAGTTACACCGATAAACTCATCTTT.

For this clone: This may arise from a read error, as a much more abundant clone is one base away. The same CDR3 is also encoded by other DNA sequences in this sample. The chain is built from TRDV2 and TRDJ1, with 9 bases identical to TRDD3. This CDR3 has 14 amino acids. J gave up 8 bases and V 0 bases, and 6 bases lay outside the gene matches. Germline loops: CDR1 GEAIGNYY, CDR2 EKD. The DNA for the CDR3 is TGTGCCTGTGACACCGTACTGGGGGAACCCAAACTCATCTTT. This translates into CACDTVLGEPKLIF.